The subject of this entry is one T cell receptor beta chain. In the original workflow: Using reference gene primer amplification, nucleated cell counts were estimated. The method was immunoSEQ multiplex PCR; TCRdb's version includes in-frame clones alone and lacks a portion of them. That table supplies the V and J calls and clone size; D and trimming were determined from the DNA. The table shows around 340,000 clones, with around nine tenths occurring only once. From germline, CDR1 is LNHDA and CDR2 SQIVND (reference sequence). The length of the CDR3 is 12 residues. Trimming pared 7 bases from V and 2 bases from J, leaving 7 bases between. Participant-reported clinical history was the basis for cohort assignment. The data belong to a study of blood T cell repertoires in COVID-19. The wider study: T cells, B-cell-depleted T cells, or PBMCs supplied cDNA or gDNA.

The rearrangement joins TRBV19 to TRBJ2-3; the D is unclear. The TCR comes from a woman in her twenties or thirties who had been exposed to COVID-19. Sequences were obtained from PBMCs or T cells enriched from blood (not recorded which). CDR3 DNA sequence: TGTGCCAGTACGGGTCACACAGATACGCAGTATTTT. It is translated as CASTGHTDTQYF.